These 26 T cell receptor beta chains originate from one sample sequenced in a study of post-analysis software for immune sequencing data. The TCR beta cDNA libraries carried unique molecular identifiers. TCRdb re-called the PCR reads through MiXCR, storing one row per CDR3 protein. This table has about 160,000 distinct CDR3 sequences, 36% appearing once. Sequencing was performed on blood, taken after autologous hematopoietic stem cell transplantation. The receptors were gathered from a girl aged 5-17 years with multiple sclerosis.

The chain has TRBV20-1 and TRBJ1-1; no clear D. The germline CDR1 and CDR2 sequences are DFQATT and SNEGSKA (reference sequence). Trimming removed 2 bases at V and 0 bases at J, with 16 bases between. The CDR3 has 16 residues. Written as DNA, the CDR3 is TGCAGTGCTAGACCCTTTCTAGAGGGAATGAACACTGAAGCTTTCTTT. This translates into CSARPFLEGMNTEAFF.

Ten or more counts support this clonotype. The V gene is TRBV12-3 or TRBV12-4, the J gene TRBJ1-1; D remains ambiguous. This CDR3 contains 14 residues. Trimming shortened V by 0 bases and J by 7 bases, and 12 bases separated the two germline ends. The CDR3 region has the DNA TGTGCCAGCAGTTTAGCCGCCACAAAAGGTGAAGCTTTCTTT. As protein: CASSLAATKGEAFF.

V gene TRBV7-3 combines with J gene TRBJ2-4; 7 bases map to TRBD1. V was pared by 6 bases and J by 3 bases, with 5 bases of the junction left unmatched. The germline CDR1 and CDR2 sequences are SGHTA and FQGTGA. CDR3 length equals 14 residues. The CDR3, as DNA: TGTGCCAGCAGTTACTCAGGGGGCAAAAACATTCAGTACTTC. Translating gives CASSYSGGKNIQYF.

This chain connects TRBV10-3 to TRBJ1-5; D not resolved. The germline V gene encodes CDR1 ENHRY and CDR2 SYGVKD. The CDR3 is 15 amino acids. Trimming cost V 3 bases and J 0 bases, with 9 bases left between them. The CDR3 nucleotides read TGTGCCATCAGTGAAGGAGGGATTAGCAATCAGCCCCAGCATTTT. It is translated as CAISEGGISNQPQHF.

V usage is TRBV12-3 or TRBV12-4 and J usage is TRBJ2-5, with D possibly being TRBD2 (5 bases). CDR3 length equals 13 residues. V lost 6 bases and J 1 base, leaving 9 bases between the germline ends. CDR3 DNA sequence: TGTGCCAGCAGCTTAAGCGGCCAAGAGACCCAGTACTTC. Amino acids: CASSLSGQETQYF.

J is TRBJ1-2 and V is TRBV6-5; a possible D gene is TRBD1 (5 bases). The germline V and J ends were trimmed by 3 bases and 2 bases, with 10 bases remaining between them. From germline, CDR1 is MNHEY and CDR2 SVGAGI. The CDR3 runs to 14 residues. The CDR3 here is CASSYTQENYGYTF. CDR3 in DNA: TGTGCCAGCAGTTATACACAGGAAAACTATGGCTACACCTTC.

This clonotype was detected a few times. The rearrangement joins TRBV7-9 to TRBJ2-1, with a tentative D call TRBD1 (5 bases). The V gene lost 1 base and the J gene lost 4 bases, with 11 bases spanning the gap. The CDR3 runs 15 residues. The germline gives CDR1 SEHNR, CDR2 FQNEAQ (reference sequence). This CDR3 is CASSLGWTQYNEQFF. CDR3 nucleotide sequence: TGTGCCAGCAGCTTAGGTTGGACACAGTACAATGAGCAGTTCTTC.

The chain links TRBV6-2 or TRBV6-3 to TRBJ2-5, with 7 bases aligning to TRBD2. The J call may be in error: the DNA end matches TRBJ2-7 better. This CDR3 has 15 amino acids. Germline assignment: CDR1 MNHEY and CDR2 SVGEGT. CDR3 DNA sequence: TGTGCCAGCAGATCCTCCGGACTAGGGATCTACGAGCAGTACTTC. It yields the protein CASRSSGLGIYEQYF.

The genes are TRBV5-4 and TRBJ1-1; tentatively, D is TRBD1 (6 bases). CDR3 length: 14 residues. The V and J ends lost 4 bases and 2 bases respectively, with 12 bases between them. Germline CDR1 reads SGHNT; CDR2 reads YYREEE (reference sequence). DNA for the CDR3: TGTGCCAGCAGCCTGAGGACAGACAACACTGAAGCTTTCTTT. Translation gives CASSLRTDNTEAFF.

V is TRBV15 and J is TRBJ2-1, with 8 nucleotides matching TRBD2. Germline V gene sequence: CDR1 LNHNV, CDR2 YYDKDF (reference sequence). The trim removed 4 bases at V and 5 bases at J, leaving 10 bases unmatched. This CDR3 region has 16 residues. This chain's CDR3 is CATSNPGTSPDNEQFF. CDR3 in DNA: TGTGCCACCAGCAACCCCGGGACTAGTCCCGACAATGAGCAGTTCTTC.

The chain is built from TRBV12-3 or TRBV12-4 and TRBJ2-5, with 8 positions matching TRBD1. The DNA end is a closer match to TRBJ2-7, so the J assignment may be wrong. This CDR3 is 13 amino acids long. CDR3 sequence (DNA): TGTGCCAGCAGTCGGACAGGGCCCCACGAGCAGTACTTC. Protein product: CASSRTGPHEQYF.

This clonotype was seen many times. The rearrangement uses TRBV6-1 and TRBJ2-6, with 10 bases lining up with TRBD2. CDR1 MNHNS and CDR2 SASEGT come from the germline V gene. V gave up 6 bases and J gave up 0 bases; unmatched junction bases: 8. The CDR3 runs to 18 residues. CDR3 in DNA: TGTGCCAGCAGCCAGAAAGCGGGAGGGCTCTCTGGGGCCAACGTCCTGACTTTC. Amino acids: CASSQKAGGLSGANVLTF.

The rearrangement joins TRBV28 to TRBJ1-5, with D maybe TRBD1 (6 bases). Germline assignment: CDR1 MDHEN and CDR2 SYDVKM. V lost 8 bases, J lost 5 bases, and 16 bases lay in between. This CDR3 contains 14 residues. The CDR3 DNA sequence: TGTGCCAGCGGGTCGCGAGGGGGAGATCAGCCCCAGCATTTT. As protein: CASGSRGGDQPQHF.

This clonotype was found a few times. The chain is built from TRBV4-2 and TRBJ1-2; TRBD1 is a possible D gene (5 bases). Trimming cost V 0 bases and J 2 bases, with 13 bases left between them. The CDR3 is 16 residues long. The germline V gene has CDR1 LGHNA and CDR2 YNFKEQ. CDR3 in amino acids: CASSQDGSEGNYGYTF. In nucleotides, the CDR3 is TGTGCCAGCAGCCAAGATGGGTCGGAGGGGAACTATGGCTACACCTTC.

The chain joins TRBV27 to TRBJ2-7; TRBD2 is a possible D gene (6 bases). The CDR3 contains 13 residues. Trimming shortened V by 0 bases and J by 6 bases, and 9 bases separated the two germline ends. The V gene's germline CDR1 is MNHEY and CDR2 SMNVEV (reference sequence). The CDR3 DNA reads TGTGCCAGCAGTTTATCCGGGAGTAGCGAGCAGTACTTC. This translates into CASSLSGSSEQYF.

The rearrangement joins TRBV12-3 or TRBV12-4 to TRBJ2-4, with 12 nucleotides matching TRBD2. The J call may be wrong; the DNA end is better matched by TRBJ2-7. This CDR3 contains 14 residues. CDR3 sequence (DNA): TGTGCCAGCAGCGCTAGCGGGAGGGCGTACGAGCAGTACTTC. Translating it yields CASSASGRAYEQYF.

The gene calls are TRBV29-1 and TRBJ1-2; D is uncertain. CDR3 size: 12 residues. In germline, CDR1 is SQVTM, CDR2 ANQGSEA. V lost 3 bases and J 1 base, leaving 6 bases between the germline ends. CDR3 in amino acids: CSVDRNNYGYTF. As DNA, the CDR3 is TGCAGCGTTGACCGTAATAACTATGGCTACACCTTC.

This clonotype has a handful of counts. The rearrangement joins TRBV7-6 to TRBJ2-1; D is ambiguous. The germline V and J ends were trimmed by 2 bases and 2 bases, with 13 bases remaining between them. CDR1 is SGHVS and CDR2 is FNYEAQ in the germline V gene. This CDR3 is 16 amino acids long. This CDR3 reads CASSLSRRAAYNEQFF. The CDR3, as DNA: TGTGCCAGCAGCTTAAGCAGACGGGCTGCCTACAATGAGCAGTTCTTC. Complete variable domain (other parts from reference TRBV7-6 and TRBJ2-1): GAGVSQSPRYKVTKRGQDVALRCDPISGHVSLYWYRQALGQGPEFLTYFNYEAQQDKSGLPNDRFSAERPEGSISTLTIQRTEQRDSAMYRCASSLSRRAAYNEQFFGPGTRLTVL.

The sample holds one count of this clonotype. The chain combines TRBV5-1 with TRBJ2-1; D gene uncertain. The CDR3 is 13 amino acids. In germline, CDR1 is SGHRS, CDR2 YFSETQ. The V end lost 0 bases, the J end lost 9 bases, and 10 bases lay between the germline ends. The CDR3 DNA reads TGCGCCAGCAGCTTGGTTTCAGGAAGTGAGCAGTTCTTC. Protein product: CASSLVSGSEQFF.

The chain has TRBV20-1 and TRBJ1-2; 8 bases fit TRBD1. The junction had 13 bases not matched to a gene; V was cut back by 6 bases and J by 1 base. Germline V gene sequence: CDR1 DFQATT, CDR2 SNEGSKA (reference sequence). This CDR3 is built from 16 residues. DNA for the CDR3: TGCAGTGCAAGTCCGGGACAGGACACGCGTAACTATGGCTACACCTTC. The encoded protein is CSASPGQDTRNYGYTF.

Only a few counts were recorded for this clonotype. The CDR3 sequence: CATSDYWGGGQGGNEQFF. The DNA for the CDR3 is TGTGCCACCAGTGACTACTGGGGGGGGGGACAGGGAGGCAATGAGCAGTTCTTC. The rearrangement uses TRBV24-1 and TRBJ2-1; 9 bases agree with TRBD1. Germline assignment: CDR1 KGHDR and CDR2 SFDVKD. The CDR3 length is 18 residues. The V and J ends lost 4 bases and 6 bases, in that order; junction bases with no gene match: 15.

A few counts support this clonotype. CDR3 sequence: CADSGGAVCNEQYF. CDR3 DNA: TGTGCCGACAGCGGGGGGGCAGTCTGTAACGAGCAGTACTTC. The rearrangement joins TRBV10-3 to TRBJ2-7; 10 nucleotides align to TRBD2. The CDR3 consists of 14 residues. V was pared by 11 bases and J by 5 bases, with 12 bases of the junction left unmatched. Germline CDR1 reads ENHRY; CDR2 reads SYGVKD.

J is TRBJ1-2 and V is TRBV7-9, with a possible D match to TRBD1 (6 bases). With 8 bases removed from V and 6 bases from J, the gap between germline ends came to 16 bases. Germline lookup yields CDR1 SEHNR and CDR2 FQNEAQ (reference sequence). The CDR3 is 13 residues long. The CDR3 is CASGSTGLHGYTF. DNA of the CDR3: TGTGCCAGCGGCTCTACAGGGCTGCATGGCTACACCTTC.

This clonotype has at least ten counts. The CDR3 is CSVVQLTNEQFF. Written as DNA, the CDR3 is TGCAGCGTTGTTCAGTTAACAAATGAGCAGTTCTTC. The rearrangement uses TRBV29-1 and TRBJ2-1; D gene ambiguous. The germline V gene has CDR1 SQVTM and CDR2 ANQGSEA. The CDR3 has 12 amino acids. Trimming shortened V by 4 bases and J by 7 bases, and 11 bases separated the two germline ends.

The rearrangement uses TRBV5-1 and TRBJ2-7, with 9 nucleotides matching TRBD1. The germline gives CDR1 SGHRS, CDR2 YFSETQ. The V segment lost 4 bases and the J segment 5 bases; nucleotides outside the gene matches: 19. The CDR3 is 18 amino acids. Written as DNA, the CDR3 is TGCGCCAGCAGCGCGGACAGGGGCAGTGGCGGCCCTCGGAACGAGCAGTACTTC. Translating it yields CASSADRGSGGPRNEQYF. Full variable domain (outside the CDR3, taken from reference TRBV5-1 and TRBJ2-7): KAGVTQTPRYLIKTRGQQVTLSCSPISGHRSVSWYQQTPGQGLQFLFEYFSETQRNKGNFPGRFSGRQFSNSRSEMNVSTLELGDSALYLCASSADRGSGGPRNEQYFGPGTRLTVT.

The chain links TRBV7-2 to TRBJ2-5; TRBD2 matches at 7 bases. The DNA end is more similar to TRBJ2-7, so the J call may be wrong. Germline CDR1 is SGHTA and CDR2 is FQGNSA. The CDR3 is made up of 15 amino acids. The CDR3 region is CASSLGLALSYEQYF. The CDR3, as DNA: TGTGCCAGCAGCTTAGGACTAGCCCTGAGTTACGAGCAGTACTTC.